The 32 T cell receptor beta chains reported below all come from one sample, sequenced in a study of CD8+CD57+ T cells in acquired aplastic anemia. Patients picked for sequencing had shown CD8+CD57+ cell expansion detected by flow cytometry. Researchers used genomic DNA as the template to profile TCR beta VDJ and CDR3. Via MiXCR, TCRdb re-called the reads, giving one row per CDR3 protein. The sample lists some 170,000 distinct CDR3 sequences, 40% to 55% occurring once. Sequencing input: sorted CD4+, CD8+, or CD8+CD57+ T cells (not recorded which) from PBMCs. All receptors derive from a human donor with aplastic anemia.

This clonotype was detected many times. The CDR3 nucleotides are TGTGCCAGCAGCTCGACAGGGGCGTATACTGAAGCTTTCTTT. This translates into CASSSTGAYTEAFF. The chain employs TRBV7-9 and TRBJ1-1; TRBD1 matches 8 bases. V gave up 4 bases and J gave up 5 bases; unmatched junction bases: 6. CDR3 length equals 14 residues. The V gene's germline CDR1 is SEHNR and CDR2 FQNEAQ (reference sequence).

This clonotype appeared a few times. The CDR3, as DNA: TGCAGTGCTATACAGGGGGCGAACACTGAAGCTTTCTTT. Amino acids: CSAIQGANTEAFF. This chain uses TRBV20-1 with TRBJ1-1; 9 positions agree with TRBD1. With 4 bases clipped from V and 1 base from J, the junction kept 1 base outside the gene matches. This CDR3 has 13 amino acids. Germline V gives CDR1 DFQATT, CDR2 SNEGSKA (reference sequence).

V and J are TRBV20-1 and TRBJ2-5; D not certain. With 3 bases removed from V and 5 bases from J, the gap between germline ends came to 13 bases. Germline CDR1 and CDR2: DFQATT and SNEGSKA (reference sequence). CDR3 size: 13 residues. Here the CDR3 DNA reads TGCAGTGCTAGTGCCCACGGCGACGAGACCCAGTACTTC. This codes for CSASAHGDETQYF.

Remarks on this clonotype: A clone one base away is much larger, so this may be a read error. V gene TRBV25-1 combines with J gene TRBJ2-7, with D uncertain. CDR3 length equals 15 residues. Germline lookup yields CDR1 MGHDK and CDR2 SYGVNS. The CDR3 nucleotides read TGTGCCGGCAGTGAAAGAGTTGGCTTCACCTACGAGCAGCACTTC. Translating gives CAGSERVGFTYEQHF.

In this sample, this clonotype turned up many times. This chain's CDR3 is CASSLSSYNEQFF. The CDR3 DNA reads as TGTGCCAGCAGCTTAAGCTCCTACAATGAGCAGTTCTTC. The V call is TRBV7-6, the J call TRBJ2-1; no clear D gene. Deletions cut 2 bases from V and 0 bases from J, with 2 bases between. The CDR3 covers 13 residues. Germline CDR1 is SGHVS and CDR2 is FNYEAQ.

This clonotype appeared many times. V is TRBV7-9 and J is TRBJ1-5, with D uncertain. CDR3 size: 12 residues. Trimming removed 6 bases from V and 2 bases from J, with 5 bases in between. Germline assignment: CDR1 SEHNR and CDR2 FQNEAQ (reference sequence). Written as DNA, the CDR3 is TGTGCCAGCAGGGTAGGCAATCAGCCCCAGCATTTT. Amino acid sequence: CASRVGNQPQHF.

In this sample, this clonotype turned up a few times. The CDR3 region has the DNA TGCAGTGCTAGAGATCGGAGGTTATTAGTGGGGGGCATCGAAAACTATGGCTACACCTTC. This encodes CSARDRRLLVGGIENYGYTF. The V and J genes are TRBV20-1 and TRBJ1-2; weak D call: TRBD1 (6 bases). V was pared by 0 bases and J by 2 bases, with 28 bases between. This CDR3 is 20 amino acids long. Germline V gene sequence: CDR1 DFQATT, CDR2 SNEGSKA (reference sequence).

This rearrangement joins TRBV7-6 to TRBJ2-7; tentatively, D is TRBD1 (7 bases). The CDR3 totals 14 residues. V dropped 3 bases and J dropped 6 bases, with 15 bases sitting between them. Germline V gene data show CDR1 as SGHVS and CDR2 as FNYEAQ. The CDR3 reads CASSFQGGPAEQYF. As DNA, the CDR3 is TGTGCCAGCAGCTTCCAGGGGGGCCCCGCCGAGCAGTACTTC.

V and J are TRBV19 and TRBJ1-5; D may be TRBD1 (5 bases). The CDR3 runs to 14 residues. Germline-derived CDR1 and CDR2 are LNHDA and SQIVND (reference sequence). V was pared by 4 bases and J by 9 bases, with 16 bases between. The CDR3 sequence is CASSSEAGIRPQHF. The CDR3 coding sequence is TGTGCCAGTAGTAGTGAGGCAGGGATTCGGCCCCAGCATTTT.

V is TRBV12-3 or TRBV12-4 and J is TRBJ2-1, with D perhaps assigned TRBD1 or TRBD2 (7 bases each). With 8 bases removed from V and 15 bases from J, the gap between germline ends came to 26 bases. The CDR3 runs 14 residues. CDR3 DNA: TGTGCCAGCTTCCACGCCCGGCAGGGGGGGAACCCGTTCTTC. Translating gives CASFHARQGGNPFF.

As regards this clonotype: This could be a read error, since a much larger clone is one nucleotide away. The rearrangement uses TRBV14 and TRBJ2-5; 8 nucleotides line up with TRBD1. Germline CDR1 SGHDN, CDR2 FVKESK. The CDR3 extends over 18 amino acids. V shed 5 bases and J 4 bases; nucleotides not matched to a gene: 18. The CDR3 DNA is TGTGCCAGCAGCTACACCGGGACAGGAGGATACCTGCTAGAGACCCAGTACTTC. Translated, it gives CASSYTGTGGYLLETQYF.

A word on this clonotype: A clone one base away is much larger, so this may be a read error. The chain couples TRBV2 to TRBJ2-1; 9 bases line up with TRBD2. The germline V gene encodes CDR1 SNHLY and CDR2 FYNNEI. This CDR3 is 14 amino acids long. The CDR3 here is CASSLAGRNNEQLF. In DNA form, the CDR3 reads TGTGCCAGCAGCCTAGCGGGGAGAAACAATGAGCAGCTCTTC.

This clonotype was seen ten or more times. The CDR3 here is CASRGGTYGYTF. In DNA, the CDR3 is TGTGCCAGCCGGGGGGGGACCTATGGCTACACCTTC. This chain joins TRBV19 and TRBJ1-2; D possibly corresponds to TRBD1 (5 bases). Germline V CDR1 and CDR2: LNHDA, SQIVND (reference sequence). The CDR3 covers 12 residues. V gave up 9 bases and J gave up 4 bases, with 12 bases separating them.

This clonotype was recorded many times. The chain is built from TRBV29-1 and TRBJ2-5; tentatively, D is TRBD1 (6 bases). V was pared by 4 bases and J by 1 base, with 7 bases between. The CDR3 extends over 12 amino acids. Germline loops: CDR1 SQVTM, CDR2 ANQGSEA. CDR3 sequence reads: CSVGGPQETQYF. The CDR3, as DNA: TGCAGCGTTGGGGGGCCCCAAGAGACCCAGTACTTC.

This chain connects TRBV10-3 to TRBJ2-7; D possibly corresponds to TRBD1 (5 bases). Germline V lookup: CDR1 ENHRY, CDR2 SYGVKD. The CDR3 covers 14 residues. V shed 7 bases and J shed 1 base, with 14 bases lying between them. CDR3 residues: CAIKGQGNSYEQYF. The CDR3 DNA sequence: TGTGCCATCAAAGGCCAGGGAAATTCCTACGAGCAGTACTTC.

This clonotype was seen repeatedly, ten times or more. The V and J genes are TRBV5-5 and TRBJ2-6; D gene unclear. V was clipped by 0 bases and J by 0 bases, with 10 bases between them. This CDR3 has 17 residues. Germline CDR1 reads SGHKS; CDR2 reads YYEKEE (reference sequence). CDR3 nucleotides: TGTGCCAGCAGCTTGGTCAAGGGCCTCTCTGGGGCCAACGTCCTGACTTTC. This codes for CASSLVKGLSGANVLTF.

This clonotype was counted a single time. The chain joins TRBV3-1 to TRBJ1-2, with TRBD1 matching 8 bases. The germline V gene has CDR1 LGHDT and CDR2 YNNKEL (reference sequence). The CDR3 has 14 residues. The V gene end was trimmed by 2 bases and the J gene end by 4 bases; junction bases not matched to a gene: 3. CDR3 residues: CASSQPGTGYGYTF. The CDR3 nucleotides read TGTGCCAGCAGCCAACCCGGGACAGGCTATGGCTACACCTTC.

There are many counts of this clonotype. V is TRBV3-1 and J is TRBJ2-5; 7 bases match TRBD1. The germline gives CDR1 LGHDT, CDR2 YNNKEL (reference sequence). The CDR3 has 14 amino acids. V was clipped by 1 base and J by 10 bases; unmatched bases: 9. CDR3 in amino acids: CASSQVGGQTVQYF. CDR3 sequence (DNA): TGTGCCAGCAGCCAAGTAGGGGGACAGACGGTCCAGTACTTC.

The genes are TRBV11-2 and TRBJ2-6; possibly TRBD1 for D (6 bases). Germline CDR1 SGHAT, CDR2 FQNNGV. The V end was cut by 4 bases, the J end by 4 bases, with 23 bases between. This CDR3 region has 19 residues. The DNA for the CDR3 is TGTGCCAGCAGCTCGCAGACAGGCGGTTCAACGGGAGGGGCCAACGTCCTGACTTTC. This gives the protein CASSSQTGGSTGGANVLTF. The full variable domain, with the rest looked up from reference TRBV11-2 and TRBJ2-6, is EAGVAQSPRYKIIEKRQSVAFWCNPISGHATLYWYQQILGQGPKLLIQFQNNGVVDDSQLPKDRFSAERLKGVDSTLKIQPAKLEDSAVYLCASSSQTGGSTGGANVLTFGAGSRLTVL.

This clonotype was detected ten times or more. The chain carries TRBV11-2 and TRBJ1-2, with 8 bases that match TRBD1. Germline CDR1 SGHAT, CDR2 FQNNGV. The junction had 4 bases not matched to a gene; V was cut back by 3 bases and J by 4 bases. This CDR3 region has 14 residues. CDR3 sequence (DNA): TGTGCCAGCAGCTTGACTGACAGGGGCTATGGCTACACCTTC. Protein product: CASSLTDRGYGYTF.

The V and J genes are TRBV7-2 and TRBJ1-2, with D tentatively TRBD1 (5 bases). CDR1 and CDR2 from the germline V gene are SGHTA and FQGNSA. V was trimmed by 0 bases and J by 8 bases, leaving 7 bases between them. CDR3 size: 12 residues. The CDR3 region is CASSLAGQGYTF. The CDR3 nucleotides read TGTGCCAGCAGCTTAGCGGGGCAGGGCTACACCTTC.

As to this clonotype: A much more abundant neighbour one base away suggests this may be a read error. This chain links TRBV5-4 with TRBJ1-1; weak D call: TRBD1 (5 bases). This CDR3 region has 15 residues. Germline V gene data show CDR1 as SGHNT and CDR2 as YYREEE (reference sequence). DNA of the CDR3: TGTGCCAGCGGCTTGGGGGGATTGGCGAACACTGAAGCTTTCTTT. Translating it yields CASGLGGLANTEAFF. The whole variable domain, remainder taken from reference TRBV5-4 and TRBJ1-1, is ETGVTQSPTHLIKTRGQQVTLRCSSQSGHNTVSWYQQALGQGPQFIFQYYREEENGRGNFPPRFSGLQFPNYSSELNVNALELDDSALYLCASGLGGLANTEAFFGQGTRLTVV.

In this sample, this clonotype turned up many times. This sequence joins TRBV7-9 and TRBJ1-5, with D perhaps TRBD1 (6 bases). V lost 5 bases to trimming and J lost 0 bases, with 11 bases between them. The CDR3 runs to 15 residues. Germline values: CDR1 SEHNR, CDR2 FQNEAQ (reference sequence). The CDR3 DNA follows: TGTGCCAGCAGCCCAGGACAGAATAGCAATCAGCCCCAGCATTTT. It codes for CASSPGQNSNQPQHF.

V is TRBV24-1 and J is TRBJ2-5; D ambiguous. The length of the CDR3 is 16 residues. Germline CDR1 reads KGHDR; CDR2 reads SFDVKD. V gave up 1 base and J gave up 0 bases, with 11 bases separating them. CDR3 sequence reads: CATSDLAGPYQETQYF. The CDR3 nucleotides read TGTGCCACCAGTGATTTAGCTGGTCCGTACCAAGAGACCCAGTACTTC.

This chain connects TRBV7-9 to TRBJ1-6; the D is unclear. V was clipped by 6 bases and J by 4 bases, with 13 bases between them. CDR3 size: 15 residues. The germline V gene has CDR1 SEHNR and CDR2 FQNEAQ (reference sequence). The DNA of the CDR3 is TGTGCCAGCAGACCCTCTGGGGAGTATAATTCACCCCTCCACTTT. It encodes CASRPSGEYNSPLHF.

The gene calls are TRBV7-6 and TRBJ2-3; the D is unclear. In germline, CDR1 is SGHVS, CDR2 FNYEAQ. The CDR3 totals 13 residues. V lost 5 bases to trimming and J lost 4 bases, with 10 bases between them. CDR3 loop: CASSLIIPDTQYF. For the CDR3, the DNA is TGTGCCAGCAGCCTCATCATCCCAGATACGCAGTATTTT.

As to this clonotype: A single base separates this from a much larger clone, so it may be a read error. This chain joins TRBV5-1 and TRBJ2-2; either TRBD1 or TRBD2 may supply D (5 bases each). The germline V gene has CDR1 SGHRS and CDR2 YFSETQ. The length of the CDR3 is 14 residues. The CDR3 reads CASRTAPNTGEPFF. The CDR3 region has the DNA TGCGCCAGCAGGACAGCCCCGAACACCGGGGAGCCGTTTTTT.

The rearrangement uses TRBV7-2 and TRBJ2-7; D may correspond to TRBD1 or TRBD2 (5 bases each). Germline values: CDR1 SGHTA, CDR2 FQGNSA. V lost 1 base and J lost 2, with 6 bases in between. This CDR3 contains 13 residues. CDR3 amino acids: CASSLVGPYEQYF. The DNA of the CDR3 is TGTGCCAGCAGCTTAGTGGGACCCTACGAGCAGTACTTC.

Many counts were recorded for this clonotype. This CDR3 reads CSARTGGGYTF. CDR3 nucleotides: TGCAGTGCTAGGACAGGGGGTGGCTACACCTTC. This chain joins TRBV20-1 and TRBJ1-2, with TRBD1 matching 9 bases. V shed 3 bases, J shed 7 bases, and the junction held 0 bases outside the gene matches. CDR1 is DFQATT and CDR2 is SNEGSKA in the germline V gene (reference sequence). The CDR3 contains 11 residues.

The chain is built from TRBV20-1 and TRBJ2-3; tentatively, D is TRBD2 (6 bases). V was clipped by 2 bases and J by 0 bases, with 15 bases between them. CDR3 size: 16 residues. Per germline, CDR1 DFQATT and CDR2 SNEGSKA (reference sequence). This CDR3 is CSARPTLGLSTDTQYF. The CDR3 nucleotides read TGCAGTGCTAGACCCACATTGGGACTTAGCACAGATACGCAGTATTTT.

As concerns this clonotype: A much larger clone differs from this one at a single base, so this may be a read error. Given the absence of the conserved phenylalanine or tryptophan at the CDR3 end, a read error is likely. The CDR3 protein is CASSTGLAGGYQETQYL. The DNA for the CDR3 is TGTGCCAGCAGCACGGGACTAGCGGGGGGGTACCAAGAGACCCAGTACCTC. J is TRBJ2-5 and V is TRBV11-1; the match to TRBD2 covers 16 bases. The V segment lost 5 bases and the J segment 0 bases; nucleotides outside the gene matches: 3. Germline lookup yields CDR1 SGHAT and CDR2 FQDESV (reference sequence). The CDR3 covers 17 residues.

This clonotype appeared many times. DNA of the CDR3: TGCGCCAGCCAGGACTTCCGAGGGTCTGGAAACACCATATATTTT. Its translation: CASQDFRGSGNTIYF. The chain has TRBV10-1 and TRBJ1-3; no clear D gene. Per the germline V gene, CDR1 is WNHNN and CDR2 is SYGVQD (reference sequence). The germline V and J ends were trimmed by 8 bases and 1 base, with 15 bases remaining between them. This CDR3 is 15 amino acids long.